This is a list of T cell receptor beta chains from one sample in a study of Tregs in tolerant kidney transplant recipients. TCRdb keeps only in-frame clones here, not all; method: immunoSEQ multiplex PCR. The profile covers 62,000 or so clones, with approximately 98% appearing a single time and nearly 0.35% taken by the ten largest. The starting material was Tregs from blood, obtained before the transplant. The receptors originated from a human donor who received a combined kidney and bone marrow transplant. Both conserved end residues are part of each CDR3. D genes are given only for firm matches. Clone size is not always given. Where it is, it says once, few, many or a class for expanded clones.

d_call,j_call,clone_size,v_call,cdr3_aa,cdr3_nt
-,TRBJ1-1,-,TRBV19,CASSSRNTEAFF,TGTGCCAGTAGTTCTCGGAACACTGAAGCTTTCTTT
TRBD2,TRBJ2-1,-,TRBV7-8,CASSLLPSGSRYNEQFF,TGTGCCAGCAGCTTACTGCCTAGCGGGAGCCGTTACAATGAGCAGTTCTTC
-,TRBJ2-7,-,TRBV6-1,CASSRSVSYEQYF,TGTGCCAGCAGTCGATCGGTCTCCTACGAGCAGTACTTC
TRBD1,TRBJ2-1,-,TRBV28,CASSLMGQGRNEQFF,TGTGCCAGCAGTTTAATGGGACAGGGGAGGAATGAGCAGTTCTTC
-,TRBJ1-1,-,TRBV5-1,CASSLAGEYTEAFF,TGCGCCAGCAGCTTGGCCGGGGAGTACACTGAAGCTTTCTTT
-,TRBJ2-7,-,TRBV28,CASSPEVSSYEQYF,TGTGCCAGCAGTCCCGAGGTTAGCTCCTACGAGCAGTACTTC
-,TRBJ2-1,once,TRBV25-1,CASSEVRSSRMNEQFF,TGTGCCAGCAGTGAAGTGAGATCCTCTAGAATGAATGAGCAGTTCTTC
-,TRBJ1-2,-,TRBV7-3,CASSLMGAANYGYTF,TGTGCCAGCAGCTTAATGGGGGCTGCTAACTATGGCTACACCTTC
-,TRBJ2-7,-,TRBV4-2,CASSPGTGTFYEQYF,TGTGCCAGCAGCCCCGGAACCGGGACTTTCTACGAGCAGTACTTC
-,TRBJ1-3,-,TRBV30,CAWSGQPYSGNTIYF,TGTGCCTGGAGTGGACAGCCCTACTCTGGAAACACCATATATTTT
-,TRBJ2-1,-,TRBV15,CATSWAGSPYNEQFF,TGTGCCACCAGTTGGGCGGGATCCCCCTACAATGAGCAGTTCTTC
-,TRBJ2-3,-,TRBV6-5,CASSYISQRRTDTQYF,TGTGCCAGCAGTTATATCTCCCAGCGCCGCACAGATACGCAGTATTTT
TRBD1,TRBJ2-7,-,TRBV29-1,CSARGQGRGYEQYF,TGCAGCGCTAGGGGACAGGGAAGAGGGTACGAGCAGTACTTC
-,TRBJ1-2,-,TRBV28,CASSISGANYGYTF,TGTGCCAGCAGTATATCCGGGGCTAACTATGGCTACACCTTC
-,TRBJ1-6,-,TRBV4-1,CASSQGTVGTSDNSYNSPLHF,TGCGCCAGCAGCCAAGGTACGGTGGGTACGTCCGACAACTCCTATAATTCACCCCTCCACTTT
-,TRBJ1-1,-,TRBV19,CASRTTRDTEAFF,TGTGCCAGTAGGACCACGAGGGACACTGAAGCTTTCTTT
-,TRBJ2-3,-,TRBV25-1,CASSEPMTDDTQYF,TGTGCCAGCAGTGAACCTATGACAGACGATACGCAGTATTTT
TRBD1,TRBJ1-2,-,TRBV11-2,CASSLDRGGYGYTF,TGTGCCAGCAGCCTTGACAGGGGCGGCTATGGCTACACCTTC
TRBD2,TRBJ2-1,-,TRBV18,CASSPPASRTSVHNEQFF,TGTGCCAGCTCACCACCTGCGAGTCGGACTAGCGTCCACAATGAGCAGTTCTTC
-,TRBJ2-7,-,TRBV4-3,CASSQTFRGTYEQYF,TGCGCCAGCAGCCAAACCTTCCGGGGAACCTACGAGCAGTACTTC
TRBD1,TRBJ2-7,-,TRBV6-1,CASSENWDRASYEQYF,TGTGCCAGCAGTGAAAATTGGGACAGGGCTTCCTACGAGCAGTACTTC
-,TRBJ2-3,-,TRBV7-3,CASSSGINTDTQYF,TGTGCCAGCAGCTCAGGGATTAACACAGATACGCAGTATTTT